One and the same sample provided the 8 T cell receptor beta chains below, sequenced in a study of T-cell memory formation after mild COVID-19. TCRdb recomputed calls from the 5' RACE reads with MiXCR, one row per CDR3 protein. Of about 260,000 distinct CDR3 sequences listed, around 8% are singletons. The sequenced sample was PBMCs or a T cell subset sorted from them (not recorded which). These receptors originate from a young man who had mild COVID-19 (a few samples of this study predate the infection). Cell type and time point are not known.

V usage is TRBV6-2 or TRBV6-3 and J usage is TRBJ2-7; D assignment may be TRBD1 or TRBD2 (5 bases each). CDR3 length equals 14 residues. From germline, CDR1 is MNHEY and CDR2 SVGEGT. The germline V and J ends were trimmed by 7 bases and 2 bases, with 15 bases remaining between them. The CDR3 is CASTGVGATYEQYV. The CDR3 DNA sequence: TGTGCCAGCACCGGGGTCGGGGCAACCTACGAGCAGTACGTC.

This clonotype came up a few times. This chain connects TRBV2 to TRBJ2-1; the match to TRBD2 covers 7 bases. The CDR3 sequence is 12 residues long. Losses at the gene ends were 7 bases for V and 10 bases for J; bases not matched to a gene: 7. Germline V gene lookup returns CDR1 SNHLY and CDR2 FYNNEI. CDR3 sequence reads: CASIEGRGEQFF. In DNA form, the CDR3 reads TGTGCCAGCATCGAGGGGCGGGGGGAGCAGTTCTTC.

This clonotype was detected a few times. The rearrangement uses TRBV20-1 and TRBJ1-1; no definite D call. Trimming cost V 1 base and J 1 base, with 13 bases left between them. From germline, CDR1 is DFQATT and CDR2 SNEGSKA (reference sequence). This CDR3 has 15 amino acids. The CDR3: CSARGFGEGNTEAFF. The CDR3 DNA reads as TGCAGTGCTAGAGGTTTCGGGGAAGGGAACACTGAAGCTTTCTTT.

The CDR3: CASSLGGSYYEQYF. DNA for the CDR3: TGCGCCAGCAGCTTGGGCGGTAGCTACTACGAGCAGTACTTC. The J gene is TRBJ2-7, the V gene TRBV5-1; the D is unclear. V lost 0 bases to trimming and J lost 3 bases, with 10 bases between them. The CDR3 covers 14 residues. Per germline, CDR1 SGHRS and CDR2 YFSETQ.

This clonotype was counted a few times. The chain employs TRBV12-5 and TRBJ2-7; perhaps TRBD2 as D (5 bases). V gave up 0 bases and J gave up 7 bases, with 16 bases separating them. Germline CDR1 reads LGHNT; CDR2 reads FRNRAP. CDR3 length: 15 residues. The CDR3 coding sequence is TGTGCTAGTGGTTTGGTACTGCAGGTGGCGGGTGAGCAGTACGTC. Its protein is CASGLVLQVAGEQYV.

This clonotype was detected ten times or more. The V gene is TRBV10-3, the J gene TRBJ2-2; D not certain. The germline V gene has CDR1 ENHRY and CDR2 SYGVKD. The length of the CDR3 is 14 residues. V was trimmed by 4 bases and J by 1 base, leaving 7 bases between them. CDR3 sequence reads: CAISGLGNTGELFF. CDR3 nucleotides: TGTGCCATCAGTGGCTTGGGGAACACCGGGGAGCTGTTTTTT.

In this sample, this clonotype turned up many times. This chain joins TRBV6-2 or TRBV6-3 and TRBJ1-2, with D possibly matching TRBD1 (6 bases). V shed 2 bases and J shed 3 bases, with 16 bases lying between them. The CDR3 extends over 16 amino acids. Per the germline V gene, CDR1 is MNHEY and CDR2 is SVGEGT. The CDR3, as DNA: TGTGCCAGCAGTTACGGGCCCTCCTGGACAGACTATGGCTACACCTTC. Amino acids: CASSYGPSWTDYGYTF.

The chain is built from TRBV7-9 and TRBJ2-1; the D is unclear. The CDR3 totals 14 residues. V lost 1 base and J 7 bases, leaving 11 bases between the germline ends. Per germline, CDR1 SEHNR and CDR2 FQNEAQ (reference sequence). The CDR3 spells CASSLGGFMNEQFF. CDR3 DNA: TGTGCCAGCAGCTTAGGCGGATTCATGAATGAGCAGTTCTTC.